Following are 20 T cell receptor beta chains from one sample sequenced in a study of cytomegalovirus exposure and HLA in healthy donors. Use of 60 Vbeta and 13 Jbeta primers characterized the PCR. Repertoires were generated with immunoSEQ multiplex PCR, while TCRdb's copy carries only in-frame clones and drops some. Altogether 100,000 to 150,000 clones are present, approximately 71% being singletons, with the ten largest covering about 1%. Sample: PBMCs. These receptors came from a woman aged 60 to 75 in good health and CMV-seronegative.

This sequence joins TRBV7-8 and TRBJ1-1; weak D call: TRBD1 (5 bases). This CDR3 spans 15 amino acids. The V end lost 5 bases, the J end lost 1 base, and 14 bases lay between the germline ends. Germline CDR1 is SGHVS and CDR2 is FQNEAQ. CDR3 protein: CASSIGYRSNTEAFF. The CDR3 DNA reads TGTGCCAGCAGCATAGGGTACAGGTCGAACACTGAAGCTTTCTTT.

Worth noting for this clone: Other DNA variants within this sample encode the same CDR3. The gene calls are TRBV9 and TRBJ2-3, with 12 positions matching TRBD2. The germline V gene encodes CDR1 SGDLS and CDR2 YYNGEE. With V trimmed by 1 base and J by 0 bases, 9 bases remained unmatched. CDR3 length: 19 residues. In DNA, the CDR3 is TGTGCCAGCAGCGTAACACTAGCGGGAGGTTTGAAAAGCACAGATACGCAGTATTTT. Translation: CASSVTLAGGLKSTDTQYF.

J is TRBJ1-6 and V is TRBV27; maybe TRBD1 (5 bases). Between the trimmed V and J ends, which lost 2 bases and 11 bases, there was a span of 13 bases. Per the germline V gene, CDR1 is MNHEY and CDR2 is SMNVEV (reference sequence). The length of the CDR3 is 14 residues. This chain's CDR3 is CASSLGVGGTPLHF. The CDR3 nucleotides read TGTGCCAGCAGTTTAGGGGTGGGGGGGACACCCCTCCACTTT.

The chain uses TRBV28 and TRBJ2-3, with D tentatively TRBD2 (6 bases). CDR1 is MDHEN and CDR2 is SYDVKM in the germline V gene. Trimming pared 3 bases from V and 1 base from J, leaving 8 bases between. The CDR3 contains 14 residues. The CDR3 loop reads CASSFLAGTDTQYF. The CDR3 DNA is TGTGCCAGCAGTTTTTTAGCGGGCACAGATACGCAGTATTTT.

This rearrangement joins TRBV28 to TRBJ1-4, with a tentative D call TRBD1 (5 bases). The CDR3 is 15 amino acids. Germline CDR1 and CDR2: MDHEN and SYDVKM. V lost 8 bases, J lost 6 bases, and 19 bases lay in between. In nucleotides, the CDR3 is TGTGCCAGCTCATTCGGGGGGGGAGGGGATGAAAAACTGTTTTTT. As protein: CASSFGGGGDEKLFF.

This rearrangement joins TRBV19 to TRBJ2-4; 8 nucleotides agree with TRBD1. With 6 bases clipped from V and 0 bases from J, the junction kept 1 base outside the gene matches. Germline assignment: CDR1 LNHDA and CDR2 SQIVND (reference sequence). This CDR3 region has 14 residues. The CDR3 sequence: CASSTGGAKNIQYF. The CDR3 DNA reads as TGTGCCAGTAGCACAGGGGGAGCCAAAAACATTCAGTACTTC.

The gene calls are TRBV27 and TRBJ2-2; 11 bases map to TRBD1. Germline loops: CDR1 MNHEY, CDR2 SMNVEV (reference sequence). The CDR3 loop spans 15 amino acids. The V segment lost 5 bases and the J segment 4 bases; nucleotides outside the gene matches: 3. The CDR3 bases are TGTGCCAGCAGTACCGGGACAGGGGGCACCGGGGAGCTGTTTTTT. It is translated as CASSTGTGGTGELFF.

This clone has only a few counts. The rearrangement joins TRBV5-1 to TRBJ1-3, with D unclear. Germline V lookup: CDR1 SGHRS, CDR2 YFSETQ. CDR3 length: 13 residues. V was trimmed by 4 bases and J by 4 bases, leaving 9 bases between them. The chain's CDR3 is CASSQSLGNTIYF. The CDR3 bases are TGCGCCAGCAGCCAATCATTGGGAAACACCATATATTTT.

V and J are TRBV28 and TRBJ2-6; 7 positions match TRBD1. Looked up from germline, CDR1 is MDHEN and CDR2 is SYDVKM. The CDR3 extends over 14 amino acids. J gave up 5 bases and V 7 bases, and 5 bases lay outside the gene matches. The CDR3 bases are TGTGCCAGCATAGGGGGCGGAAGGGCCAACGTCCTGACTTTC. Its protein is CASIGGGRANVLTF.

This clone was observed a handful of times. The chain joins TRBV10-3 to TRBJ2-3; no definite D call. V shed 3 bases and J shed 4 bases, with 5 bases lying between them. CDR3 length: 12 amino acids. Germline V gene lookup returns CDR1 ENHRY and CDR2 SYGVKD. CDR3 sequence reads: CAISDQADTQYF. The CDR3 DNA reads TGTGCCATCAGTGACCAGGCAGATACGCAGTATTTT.

The genes are TRBV7-2 and TRBJ1-2; tentatively, D is TRBD1 (5 bases). The CDR3 extends over 13 amino acids. Trimming took off 5 bases at V and 5 bases at J, with 12 bases between the two ends. CDR1 and CDR2 (germline): SGHTA, FQGNSA. The CDR3 sequence: CASSQFAGYGYTF. The CDR3, as DNA: TGTGCCAGCAGCCAGTTTGCAGGGTATGGCTACACCTTC.

This chain links TRBV10-3 with TRBJ1-1; D is unclear. CDR1 and CDR2 from the germline V gene are ENHRY and SYGVKD. The germline V and J ends were trimmed by 5 bases and 5 bases, with 9 bases remaining between them. The CDR3 sequence is 12 residues long. The CDR3 DNA is TGTGCCATCAGTTATAGAGGGACTGAAGCTTTCTTT. Protein: CAISYRGTEAFF.

This clone was picked up a small number of times. The V and J genes are TRBV27 and TRBJ2-1, with 8 bases lining up with TRBD2. The CDR3 sequence is 15 residues long. V lost 4 bases to trimming and J lost 4 bases; unmatched junction nucleotides: 6. Per germline, CDR1 MNHEY and CDR2 SMNVEV (reference sequence). For the CDR3, the DNA is TGTGCCAGCAGTTCCCGGGGACTAGAGTACAATGAGCAGTTCTTC. Translation: CASSSRGLEYNEQFF.

The chain uses TRBV18 and TRBJ2-5; 9 nucleotides align to TRBD2. The CDR3 extends over 16 amino acids. Per germline, CDR1 KGHSH and CDR2 LQKENI. V dropped 2 bases and J dropped 4; count of bases not matched to a gene: 8. The CDR3 loop reads CASSPSSGGQGETQYF. For the CDR3, the DNA is TGTGCCAGCTCACCAAGTAGCGGGGGCCAAGGAGAGACCCAGTACTTC. Together with reference TRBV18 and TRBJ2-5, the CDR3 gives the full variable domain: NAGVMQNPRHLVRRRGQEARLRCSPMKGHSHVYWYRQLPEEGLKFMVYLQKENIIDESGMPKERFSAEFPKEGPSILRIQQVVRGDSAAYFCASSPSSGGQGETQYFGPGTRLLVL.

This chain links TRBV5-1 with TRBJ2-3; 7 bases map to TRBD1. The CDR3 consists of 17 residues. The junction had 17 bases not matched to a gene; V was cut back by 3 bases and J by 7 bases. Germline CDR1 SGHRS, CDR2 YFSETQ. The CDR3 region is CASSSQNPGQRLYTQYF. CDR3 bases: TGCGCCAGCAGCTCGCAAAATCCGGGACAGAGGCTTTATACGCAGTATTTT.

This CDR3 reads CASSPPEGLTNEKLFF. The CDR3 nucleotides are TGTGCCAGCTCACCACCGGAGGGACTCACTAATGAAAAACTGTTTTTT. The chain carries TRBV18 and TRBJ1-4; TRBD1 might be the D (5 bases). Germline-derived CDR1 and CDR2 are KGHSH and LQKENI. Trimming stripped 0 bases from V and 2 bases from J, with 10 bases between. This CDR3 contains 16 residues.

The chain uses TRBV10-3 and TRBJ1-3; the match to TRBD1 covers 7 bases. The CDR3 has 15 amino acids. V was clipped by 10 bases and J by 4 bases; unmatched bases: 13. Per the germline V gene, CDR1 is ENHRY and CDR2 is SYGVKD. The CDR3 loop is CATLDRWMGGNTIYF. The CDR3 DNA is TGTGCCACCCTGGACAGGTGGATGGGAGGAAACACCATATATTTT.

The chain recombines TRBV7-3 with TRBJ1-2; 7 nucleotides agree with TRBD1. CDR1 and CDR2 (germline): SGHTA, FQGTGA. V trimming: 5 bases; J trimming: 8 bases; junction bases outside the gene matches: 8. The CDR3 covers 13 residues. CDR3 sequence (DNA): TGTGCCAGCAGCCCGACGACAGGGCGCGGCTACACCTTC. Translating it yields CASSPTTGRGYTF.

The genes are TRBV19 and TRBJ1-2, with D possibly matching TRBD1 (6 bases). Germline CDR1 LNHDA, CDR2 SQIVND (reference sequence). With 7 bases removed from V and 0 bases from J, the gap between germline ends came to 15 bases. The CDR3 contains 15 residues. The CDR3 here is CASNLGTPSNYGYTF. The CDR3 DNA reads as TGTGCCAGTAACTTGGGGACACCATCTAACTATGGCTACACCTTC. The complete variable domain, with remaining parts taken from reference TRBV19 and TRBJ1-2, reads DGGITQSPKYLFRKEGQNVTLSCEQNLNHDAMYWYRQDPGQGLRLIYYSQIVNDFQKGDIAEGYSVSREKKESFPLTVTSAQKNPTAFYLCASNLGTPSNYGYTFGSGTRLTVV.

The rearrangement uses TRBV11-1 and TRBJ2-2; 8 bases are shared with TRBD2. The CDR3 has 19 residues. V trimming: 8 bases; J trimming: 5 bases; junction bases outside the gene matches: 22. CDR1 and CDR2 from the germline V gene are SGHAT and FQDESV (reference sequence). CDR3 residues: CASRKRTELAARGTGELFF. In DNA, the CDR3 is TGTGCCAGCCGGAAACGGACAGAACTAGCGGCCCGAGGGACCGGGGAGCTGTTTTTT.